This is a list of T cell receptor beta chains from one sample in a study of blood T cell repertoires in COVID-19. The assay was immunoSEQ multiplex PCR, and TCRdb's table has in-frame clones only and misses some. The sample carries 30,000 to 35,000 clones, around four fifths recorded once. Sequenced: peripheral blood. The receptors were gathered from a man aged 50 or older with acute or convalescent COVID-19. CDR3s include the opening cysteine and the closing phenylalanine or tryptophan. D genes are given only for firm matches. Where a row states a size, it is once, few, many or the class of an expanded clone; other rows omit it.

DNA | CDR3 | J | D | V | size
TGTGCCAGCAGTGAGGCCAACACAGATACGCAGTATTTT | CASSEANTDTQYF | TRBJ2-3 | - | TRBV2 | -
TGTGCCAGCAGCTTCGACAGGGGTCGCGAAAAACTGTTTTTT | CASSFDRGREKLFF | TRBJ1-4 | TRBD1 | TRBV5-6 | -
TGTGCCAGCAGCCAGCCCGGTCCAGATACGCAGTATTTT | CASSQPGPDTQYF | TRBJ2-3 | - | TRBV3-1/TRBV3-2 | -
TGTGCCTGGAGTGTAGGACTACTGAACTCTGGAAACACCATATATTTT | CAWSVGLLNSGNTIYF | TRBJ1-3 | - | TRBV30 | -
TGCGCCAGCAGCCAAGGGAGTAGCGAGCTAGCCAAAAACATTCAGTACTTC | CASSQGSSELAKNIQYF | TRBJ2-4 | - | TRBV4-1 | once
TGTGCCACCAGCAGAGAGCGGGAATCAGGGTACAATGAGCAGTTCTTC | CATSRERESGYNEQFF | TRBJ2-1 | - | TRBV15 | -
TGTGCCAGTAGTGGGGGGGCCCTGACCACTGAAGCTTTCTTT | CASSGGALTTEAFF | TRBJ1-1 | - | TRBV19 | -
TGCGCCAGCAGCTTGGCCGACTGGACAGGGGCTAATGAAAAACTGTTTTTT | CASSLADWTGANEKLFF | TRBJ1-4 | TRBD1 | TRBV5-1 | few
TGCGCCAGCAGCCGAGTGGGGACTAGCGGAACTCTAGGCAACGAGCAGTACTTC | CASSRVGTSGTLGNEQYF | TRBJ2-7 | TRBD2 | TRBV5-1 | -
TGTGCCAGCACCATGGCCAGGGGGAATCAGCCCCAGCATTTT | CASTMARGNQPQHF | TRBJ1-5 | TRBD1 | TRBV2 | -
TGTGCCAGCAGTTCTCCGGACAGACCCTCTTCCGAGCAGTACTTC | CASSSPDRPSSEQYF | TRBJ2-7 | - | TRBV6-5 | -
TGTGCCAGCTCACCATCTAGCACAGATACGCAGTATTTT | CASSPSSTDTQYF | TRBJ2-3 | - | TRBV18 | -
TGTGCCACCAGGTCGTCAGGGGATCGCAATCAGCCCCAGCATTTT | CATRSSGDRNQPQHF | TRBJ1-5 | - | TRBV24-1 | -
TGTGCCAGCAGCTTCGTCTGGGCTAGCAGGTCGCACGAGCAGTACTTC | CASSFVWASRSHEQYF | TRBJ2-7 | - | TRBV7-3 | -
TGCGCCAGCAGCCAAGAGATTTCGGGGAGTAATGAAAAACTGTTTTTT | CASSQEISGSNEKLFF | TRBJ1-4 | - | TRBV4-1 | few
TGTGCCACCAGTGACGACGACAGGGTGGGGGGCTACACCTTC | CATSDDDRVGGYTF | TRBJ1-2 | TRBD1 | TRBV24-1 | -
TGTGCCAGCGGGACTGGAACTGGAAACACCATATATTTT | CASGTGTGNTIYF | TRBJ1-3 | - | TRBV6-5 | -
TGTGCCATGAGGGGACTAGCGGGGCCCGGGGGGGAGCAGTACTTC | CAMRGLAGPGGEQYF | TRBJ2-7 | TRBD2 | TRBV10-3 | -
TGTGCCAGCAGGGCAGTCATTTTTGAAGCTTTCTTT | CASRAVIFEAFF | TRBJ1-1 | - | TRBV5-8 | -
TGTGCCAGTAGCTGGGGGGGGCGAGGCACAGATACGCAGTATTTT | CASSWGGRGTDTQYF | TRBJ2-3 | - | TRBV19 | -